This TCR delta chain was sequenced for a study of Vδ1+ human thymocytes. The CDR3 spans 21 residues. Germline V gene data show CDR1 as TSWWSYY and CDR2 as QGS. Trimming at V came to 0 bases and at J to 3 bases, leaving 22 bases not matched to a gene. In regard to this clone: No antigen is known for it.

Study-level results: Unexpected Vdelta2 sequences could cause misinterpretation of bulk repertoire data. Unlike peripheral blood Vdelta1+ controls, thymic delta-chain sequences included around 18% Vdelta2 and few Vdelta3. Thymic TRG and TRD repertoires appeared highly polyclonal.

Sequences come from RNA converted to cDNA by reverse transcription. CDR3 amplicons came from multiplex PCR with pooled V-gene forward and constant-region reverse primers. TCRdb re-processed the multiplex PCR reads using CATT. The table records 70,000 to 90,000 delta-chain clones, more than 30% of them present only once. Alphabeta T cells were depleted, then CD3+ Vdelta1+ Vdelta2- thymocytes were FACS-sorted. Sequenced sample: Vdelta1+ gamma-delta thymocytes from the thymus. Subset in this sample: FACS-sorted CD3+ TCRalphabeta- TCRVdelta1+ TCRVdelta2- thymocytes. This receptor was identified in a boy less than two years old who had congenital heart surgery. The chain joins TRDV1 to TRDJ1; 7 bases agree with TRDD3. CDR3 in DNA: TGTGCTCTTGGGGAACTTCGGACCTACGGGCTGGGGGTTCGACCCTCCGATAAACTCATCTTT. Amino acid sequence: CALGELRTYGLGVRPSDKLIF.